This T cell receptor (beta chain) was identified during a study of identical twins. The study's findings and limits: Donors were not followed over many years; analysis was cross-sectional. Abundant beta clonotypes from cord blood had fewer insertions, unlike memory repertoires, which showed none.

TCRdb re-called the 5' RACE reads with MiXCR, one entry per CDR3 protein. The sample yields 250,000 or so distinct CDR3 sequences, 7% seen once. The CDR3 loop spans 18 amino acids. Only healthy Caucasians were included as donors. This clonotype appeared a few times. Its cognate antigen is unknown. A further study also used this sample, focusing on yellow fever vaccine responses in identical twins.

The sample consisted of memory (CD45RO+) T cells sorted from blood. The rearrangement links TRBV21-1 to TRBJ2-2; no DNA check was done on the table's D call, TRBD1. TRBV21-1 is flagged as a pseudogene. The TCR sequence derives from a woman in her late teens or twenties in good health. CDR3 coding DNA: TGTGCCAGCAGCAAAGCGCTCCCCGGGGGCCATAACACCGGGGAGCTGTTTTTT. Translated: CASSKALPGGHNTGELFF.